The 19 T cell receptor beta chains given below trace back to one sample, sequenced in a study of T-cell reconstitution after alpha-beta-depleted transplantation in children. This sample's TCRbeta library carried unique molecular identifier barcodes. TCRdb independently ran MiXCR on the PCR reads; one entry per CDR3 protein. The repertoire holds about 980,000 distinct CDR3 sequences, with roughly 29% as singletons. The input for sequencing was PBMCs, mostly from graft donor cells, taken 360 days after TCRalphabeta/CD19-depleted stem cell transplant. The receptors originated from a boy under two years old who had a stem cell transplant for SCID, so the T cells may come from the graft donor.

The chain is built from TRBV11-2 and TRBJ2-5; TRBD2 aligns across 7 bases. CDR3 length equals 14 residues. Germline loops: CDR1 SGHAT, CDR2 FQNNGV. V trimming: 6 bases; J trimming: 1 base; junction bases outside the gene matches: 5. CDR3 DNA: TGTGCCAGCAGTCAAGCGGGGTCCCAAGAGACCCAGTACTTC. Translating gives CASSQAGSQETQYF.

The CDR3 coding sequence is TGCGCCAGCAGCCAAGATACACGGCTACCCAATGAGCAGTTCTTC. Translating gives CASSQDTRLPNEQFF. This chain links TRBV4-3 with TRBJ2-1, with unresolved D. Germline CDR1 and CDR2: LGHNA and YSLEER. The CDR3 loop spans 15 amino acids. Trimming cost V 0 bases and J 6 bases, with 12 bases left between them.

The rearrangement uses TRBV6-1 and TRBJ2-7; the match to TRBD1 covers 8 bases. J was trimmed by 3 bases and V by 6 bases; bases with no gene match: 4. Germline lookup yields CDR1 MNHNS and CDR2 SASEGT. CDR3 size: 13 residues. CDR3 nucleotides: TGTGCCAGCAGGGTACAGGGGGGCTACGAGCAGTACTTC. This encodes CASRVQGGYEQYF.

The chain carries TRBV9 and TRBJ2-4, with D perhaps TRBD1 (5 bases). The CDR3 has 13 residues. Germline CDR1 and CDR2: SGDLS and YYNGEE. V lost 0 bases to trimming and J lost 6 bases, with 7 bases between them. The chain's CDR3 is CASSVGDRNIQYF. CDR3 bases: TGTGCCAGCAGCGTAGGAGACAGAAACATTCAGTACTTC.

This clonotype was counted only a few times. CDR3 coding DNA: TGCAGTGCTAGAGATGGGGCCACGACGGTGTATGAGCAGTTCTTC. It codes for CSARDGATTVYEQFF. The chain is built from TRBV20-1 and TRBJ2-1; perhaps TRBD1 as D (5 bases). The CDR3 contains 15 residues. Deletions cut 0 bases from V and 8 bases from J, with 17 bases between. CDR1 and CDR2 from the germline V gene are DFQATT and SNEGSKA (reference sequence).

The chain carries TRBV7-8 and TRBJ1-1, with D maybe TRBD1 (5 bases). Germline lookup yields CDR1 SGHVS and CDR2 FQNEAQ. The CDR3 extends over 12 amino acids. Trimming took 2 bases from V and 7 from J, leaving 8 bases between them. CDR3 bases: TGTGCCAGCAGCTTAAGGGGTGTTGAAGCTTTCTTT. Protein product: CASSLRGVEAFF.

The chain has TRBV2 and TRBJ2-2; TRBD2 matches at 12 bases. The CDR3 contains 15 residues. V shed 6 bases, J shed 1 base, and the junction held 0 bases outside the gene matches. Looked up from germline, CDR1 is SNHLY and CDR2 is FYNNEI. DNA of the CDR3: TGTGCCAGCAGGGGACTAGCGGGGAACACCGGGGAGCTGTTTTTT. This gives the protein CASRGLAGNTGELFF.

This clonotype turned up a few times. The V and J genes are TRBV5-1 and TRBJ2-3; 8 bases are a match to TRBD1. CDR1 and CDR2 from the germline V gene are SGHRS and YFSETQ. J lost 5 bases, V lost 2 bases, and 10 bases had no gene match. The CDR3 extends over 16 amino acids. DNA of the CDR3: TGCGCCAGCAGCTTCCTGCCCAGGGGGCCAGGAGATACGCAGTATTTT. This translates into CASSFLPRGPGDTQYF.

The chain links TRBV12-3 or TRBV12-4 to TRBJ2-1, with a tentative D call TRBD2 (6 bases). The length of the CDR3 is 16 residues. V was shortened by 1 base and J by 3 bases, with 13 bases between the two germline ends. The CDR3 DNA follows: TGTGCCAGCAGTTTAGGACGAACGCGGGACTACAATGAGCAGTTCTTC. It yields the protein CASSLGRTRDYNEQFF.

The chain couples TRBV7-9 to TRBJ2-1; 7 bases fit TRBD2. The CDR3 length is 16 residues. V dropped 5 bases and J dropped 10; count of bases not matched to a gene: 17. Germline assignment: CDR1 SEHNR and CDR2 FQNEAQ (reference sequence). As DNA, the CDR3 is TGTGCCAGCAGCCCTAAGACCAGGACTAGACCATTAGAGCAGTTCTTC. This sequence encodes CASSPKTRTRPLEQFF. The complete variable domain, with remaining parts taken from reference TRBV7-9 and TRBJ2-1, reads DTGVSQNPRHKITKRGQNVTFRCDPISEHNRLYWYRQTLGQGPEFLTYFQNEAQLEKSRLLSDRFSAERPKGSFSTLEIQRTEQGDSAMYLCASSPKTRTRPLEQFFGPGTRLTVL.

The chain uses TRBV6-1 and TRBJ1-2; tentative D call: TRBD1 (5 bases). In germline, CDR1 is MNHNS, CDR2 SASEGT. The CDR3 totals 16 residues. V shed 3 bases and J shed 0 bases, with 14 bases lying between them. This CDR3 is CASSEGWGRANYGYTF. CDR3 DNA sequence: TGTGCCAGCAGTGAGGGCTGGGGCAGAGCTAACTATGGCTACACCTTC.

This clonotype showed up just a few times. J is TRBJ2-7 and V is TRBV20-1, with D tentatively TRBD1 or TRBD2 (6 bases each). The germline gives CDR1 DFQATT, CDR2 SNEGSKA (reference sequence). The V and J ends lost 1 base and 1 base respectively, with 11 bases between them. The CDR3 consists of 14 residues. CDR3 residues: CSARALGGSYEQYF. In DNA, the CDR3 is TGCAGTGCTAGAGCTTTAGGGGGGTCCTACGAGCAGTACTTC.

The chain joins TRBV12-3 or TRBV12-4 to TRBJ2-3; D is perhaps TRBD2 (6 bases). The CDR3 is 14 amino acids. The V and J ends lost 5 bases and 9 bases respectively, with 18 bases between them. CDR3 nucleotides: TGTGCCAGCAGTGGGACTGGCCGCCCTGAAACGCAGTATTTT. This codes for CASSGTGRPETQYF.

This chain links TRBV6-1 with TRBJ2-6; D call uncertain. Per the germline V gene, CDR1 is MNHNS and CDR2 is SASEGT. The V end was cut by 7 bases, the J end by 2 bases, with 12 bases between. This CDR3 region has 15 residues. CDR3 loop: CASTWSRAGANVLTF. The CDR3, as DNA: TGTGCCAGCACCTGGAGTAGGGCTGGGGCCAACGTCCTGACTTTC.

The rearrangement uses TRBV29-1 and TRBJ2-7; D tentatively reads TRBD1 or TRBD2 (5 bases each). The germline gives CDR1 SQVTM, CDR2 ANQGSEA. V was clipped by 4 bases and J by 0 bases, with 13 bases between them. CDR3 length: 14 amino acids. CDR3 DNA sequence: TGCAGCGTTGTACTCGGGGCGTCCTCCTACGAGCAGTACTTC. Amino acid sequence: CSVVLGASSYEQYF.

CDR3 nucleotide sequence: TGCGGGGGGACAGGGCAAATCAATGAGCAGTTCTTC. Protein sequence: CGGTGQINEQFF. The chain employs TRBV29-1 and TRBJ2-1; 9 bases are a match to TRBD1. The germline gives CDR1 SQVTM, CDR2 ANQGSEA. The CDR3 is 12 residues long.

This clonotype was observed a handful of times. The rearrangement links TRBV4-2 to TRBJ1-5; maybe TRBD1 (5 bases). Trimming took 1 base from V and 7 from J, leaving 17 bases between them. The CDR3 sequence is 16 residues long. CDR1 is LGHNA and CDR2 is YNFKEQ in the germline V gene. The CDR3 coding sequence is TGTGCCAGCAGCCAAGTTGGACCCATTTGGGGCCAGCCCCAGCATTTT. It codes for CASSQVGPIWGQPQHF.

Worth noting for this clonotype: The CDR3 end shows no conserved phenylalanine or tryptophan, and so a read error is likely. The genes are TRBV20-1 and TRBJ2-5, with D perhaps being TRBD1 or TRBD2 (5 bases each). This CDR3 comprises 13 residues. V was shortened by 6 bases and J by 2 bases, with 13 bases between the two germline ends. CDR1 is DFQATT and CDR2 is SNEGSKA in the germline V gene (reference sequence). CDR3 region: CSARDLRQETQYY. CDR3 DNA sequence: TGCAGTGCCAGGGACCTACGTCAAGAGACCCAGTACTAC.

Regarding this clonotype: A clone one base away is much larger, so this may be a read error. V usage is TRBV7-9 and J usage is TRBJ2-7; no firm D call. In germline, CDR1 is SEHNR, CDR2 FQNEAQ (reference sequence). V was shortened by 2 bases and J by 4 bases, with 18 bases between the two germline ends. CDR3 length: 16 residues. This CDR3 reads CASSLWQVQHPYEQYF. The DNA for the CDR3 is TGTGCCAGCAGCTTATGGCAGGTCCAACATCCATACGAGCAGTACTTC. Using reference TRBV7-9 and TRBJ2-7 for the parts outside the CDR3, the full variable domain is DTGVSQNPRHKITKRGQNVTFRCDPISEHNRLYWYRQTLGQGPEFLTYFQNEAQLEKSRLLSDRFSAERPKGSFSTLEIQRTEQGDSAMYLCASSLWQVQHPYEQYFGPGTRLTVT.